This entry lists 23 T cell receptor beta chains sequenced from one sample in a study of blood T cells in healthy people across ages. Together with a sample-barcoded 5' primer, a J-beta primer mix was included in a second PCR lasting about 7 to 11 cycles. One entry per CDR3 protein results from TCRdb running MiXCR on the 5' RACE reads. This sample has some 900,000 distinct CDR3 sequences, with 48% found just once. The sample comprised blood. These TCRs come from a man younger than 45 in good health.

The chain combines TRBV4-3 with TRBJ2-3, with D possibly matching TRBD2 (6 bases). V lost 0 bases and J lost 4, with 8 bases in between. This CDR3 is built from 14 residues. Germline V gene data show CDR1 as LGHNA and CDR2 as YSLEER. This CDR3 is CASSQELASDTQYF. CDR3 coding DNA: TGCGCCAGCAGCCAAGAACTAGCATCAGATACGCAGTATTTT.

The chain links TRBV6-1 to TRBJ2-2; no clear D gene. The length of the CDR3 is 14 residues. V shed 1 base and J shed 6 bases, with 9 bases lying between them. Germline-derived CDR1 and CDR2 are MNHNS and SASEGT. The CDR3 sequence: CASSEGGSPGELFF. Written as DNA, the CDR3 is TGTGCCAGCAGTGAAGGGGGTTCCCCCGGGGAGCTGTTTTTT.

As concerns this clonotype: A much larger clone is a single base away; this may be a read error. The chain joins TRBV12-3 or TRBV12-4 to TRBJ1-2, with a weak D call TRBD1 (6 bases). The germline V and J ends were trimmed by 6 bases and 2 bases, with 10 bases remaining between them. The CDR3 has 13 amino acids. The CDR3 DNA follows: TGTGCCAGCAGAGATACAGGGAACTATGGCTACACCTTC. Protein product: CASRDTGNYGYTF.

This clonotype was counted only a few times. The V call is TRBV5-6, the J call TRBJ2-7; 9 bases fit TRBD2. The J segment lost 5 bases and the V segment lost 2 bases, leaving 8 bases of the junction unmatched. Germline assignment: CDR1 SGHDT and CDR2 YYEEEE. This CDR3 has 15 residues. CDR3 in amino acids: CASSFLRGGLHEQYF. The CDR3, as DNA: TGTGCCAGCAGCTTTTTGCGGGGGGGCCTTCACGAGCAGTACTTC.

J is TRBJ2-5 and V is TRBV12-3 or TRBV12-4; perhaps TRBD1 as D (5 bases). The CDR3 is made up of 15 amino acids. V was clipped by 5 bases and J by 4 bases, with 17 bases between them. The chain's CDR3 is CASSDGQGISETQYF. CDR3 coding DNA: TGTGCCAGCAGTGACGGACAAGGAATCTCAGAGACCCAGTACTTC.

This clonotype was picked up one time. This chain joins TRBV3-1 and TRBJ1-6; D is undetermined. CDR3 length: 14 amino acids. Germline V gene lookup returns CDR1 LGHDT and CDR2 YNNKEL (reference sequence). Trimming took off 0 bases at V and 7 bases at J, with 7 bases between the two ends. The CDR3 region has the DNA TGTGCCAGCAGCCAAGAGTCAGACAATTCACCCCTCCACTTT. This encodes CASSQESDNSPLHF.

The V gene is TRBV12-3 or TRBV12-4, the J gene TRBJ2-5; D may be TRBD1 (6 bases). This CDR3 is built from 14 residues. Trimming cost V 1 base and J 11 bases, with 17 bases left between them. The CDR3 coding sequence is TGTGCCAGCAGTTTAGAAGGCCAGGGGCCAAAGCAGTACTTC. As protein: CASSLEGQGPKQYF.

The V gene is TRBV7-2, the J gene TRBJ2-1, with D perhaps matching TRBD1 (5 bases). The CDR3 is made up of 15 amino acids. Germline V CDR1 and CDR2: SGHTA, FQGNSA. Trimming removed 5 bases at V and 0 bases at J, with 11 bases between. CDR3 sequence: CASSPQGYSYNEQFF. In DNA form, the CDR3 reads TGTGCCAGCAGCCCTCAGGGATACTCCTACAATGAGCAGTTCTTC.

The chain has TRBV7-2 and TRBJ1-2; maybe TRBD1 (5 bases). Trimming shortened V by 5 bases and J by 4 bases, and 14 bases separated the two germline ends. This CDR3 is 14 amino acids long. Germline V lookup: CDR1 SGHTA, CDR2 FQGNSA. CDR3 protein: CASSLQGMVYGYTF. DNA of the CDR3: TGTGCCAGCAGCCTGCAGGGTATGGTCTATGGCTACACCTTC.

The gene calls are TRBV4-1 and TRBJ1-2; 8 bases match TRBD1. Germline loops: CDR1 MGHRA, CDR2 YSYEKL. Trimming removed 4 bases from V and 7 bases from J; junction bases left unmatched: 11. CDR3 length equals 15 residues. The CDR3 here is CASSRLAGQAFGYTF. DNA of the CDR3: TGCGCCAGCAGCCGCTTGGCGGGACAGGCGTTTGGCTACACCTTC.

The chain combines TRBV27 with TRBJ1-6; 8 nucleotides match TRBD1. Germline values: CDR1 MNHEY, CDR2 SMNVEV (reference sequence). Trimming took 8 bases from V and 6 from J; bases not matched to a gene: 3. The CDR3 runs 13 residues. The CDR3 here is CASGDRGNSPLHF. CDR3 sequence (DNA): TGTGCCAGCGGAGACAGGGGTAATTCACCCCTCCACTTT.

The chain recombines TRBV27 with TRBJ2-1; a possible D gene is TRBD1 (6 bases). CDR1 and CDR2 (germline): MNHEY, SMNVEV (reference sequence). Trimming pared 5 bases from V and 7 bases from J, leaving 15 bases between. The CDR3 has 14 amino acids. The CDR3: CASSARATGNEQFF. In DNA form, the CDR3 reads TGTGCCAGCAGTGCACGCGCTACAGGGAATGAGCAGTTCTTC.

The rearrangement links TRBV28 to TRBJ2-4; D call uncertain. The CDR3 has 15 residues. The V gene's germline CDR1 is MDHEN and CDR2 SYDVKM. V lost 6 bases and J lost 7, with 19 bases in between. The CDR3 DNA is TGTGCCAGCAGCCCCTATTTGGAATTCGAGAACATTCAGTACTTC. This sequence encodes CASSPYLEFENIQYF.

The sample holds a few counts of this clonotype. The genes are TRBV5-1 and TRBJ2-1; 13 bases fit TRBD2. The CDR3 consists of 18 residues. Unmatched junction bases numbered 4, after V lost 1 base and J lost 0 bases. Germline loops: CDR1 SGHRS, CDR2 YFSETQ. As DNA, the CDR3 is TGCGCCAGCAGCTTGCGACTAGCGGGGGGCCGCTCCTACAATGAGCAGTTCTTC. Its protein is CASSLRLAGGRSYNEQFF. The whole variable domain, remainder taken from reference TRBV5-1 and TRBJ2-1, is KAGVTQTPRYLIKTRGQQVTLSCSPISGHRSVSWYQQTPGQGLQFLFEYFSETQRNKGNFPGRFSGRQFSNSRSEMNVSTLELGDSALYLCASSLRLAGGRSYNEQFFGPGTRLTVL.

The rearrangement joins TRBV28 to TRBJ2-5; a weak D match, TRBD2 (6 bases). TRBJ2-7 explains the end of the DNA better; the J call may be wrong. Germline V gene lookup returns CDR1 MDHEN and CDR2 SYDVKM. This CDR3 is built from 13 residues. CDR3 loop: CASSSRESDEQYF. In nucleotides, the CDR3 is TGTGCCAGCAGTTCCCGGGAGAGCGACGAGCAGTACTTC.

This clonotype was observed a few times. The genes are TRBV5-1 and TRBJ1-1; weak D call: TRBD1 (5 bases). CDR3 size: 14 residues. The V gene lost 0 bases and the J gene lost 3 bases, with 9 bases spanning the gap. Germline assignment: CDR1 SGHRS and CDR2 YFSETQ. The CDR3 DNA is TGCGCCAGCAGCTTGGAGGCCAGGGACACTGAAGCTTTCTTT. Translating gives CASSLEARDTEAFF.

V gene TRBV4-2 combines with J gene TRBJ1-5; tentative D call: TRBD1 (5 bases). Germline assignment: CDR1 LGHNA and CDR2 YNFKEQ. V gave up 0 bases and J gave up 6 bases, with 12 bases separating them. The CDR3 covers 15 residues. CDR3: CASSQDLGAGQPQHF. CDR3 DNA sequence: TGTGCCAGCAGCCAAGATCTTGGGGCGGGTCAGCCCCAGCATTTT.

This clonotype was seen a handful of times. The V call is TRBV9, the J call TRBJ2-3; tentatively, D is TRBD1 (5 bases). Germline V gene data show CDR1 as SGDLS and CDR2 as YYNGEE. The V gene lost 3 bases and the J gene lost 5 bases, with 10 bases spanning the gap. The CDR3 covers 13 residues. In nucleotides, the CDR3 is TGTGCCAGCAGCGACGCAGGGTTAGATACGCAGTATTTT. It translates to CASSDAGLDTQYF.

The chain uses TRBV10-3 and TRBJ2-3; a possible D gene is TRBD2 (5 bases). The V end was cut by 6 bases, the J end by 9 bases, with 16 bases between. The CDR3 totals 13 residues. Germline V gives CDR1 ENHRY, CDR2 SYGVKD. The CDR3 DNA sequence: TGTGCCATCAGGGAAGGACTGAGTGGCACGCAGTATTTT. Amino acid sequence: CAIREGLSGTQYF.

J is TRBJ2-7 and V is TRBV27; D perhaps matches TRBD1 (5 bases). The CDR3 extends over 15 amino acids. CDR1 is MNHEY and CDR2 is SMNVEV in the germline V gene (reference sequence). V lost 4 bases, J lost 4 bases, and 17 bases lay in between. This CDR3 reads CASSSLEGDQYEQYF. CDR3 nucleotide sequence: TGTGCCAGCAGTTCTCTCGAAGGGGATCAATACGAGCAGTACTTC.

The chain has TRBV29-1 and TRBJ2-1; D remains ambiguous. This CDR3 spans 10 amino acids. V was trimmed by 7 bases and J by 10 bases, leaving 11 bases between them. Looked up from germline, CDR1 is SQVTM and CDR2 is ANQGSEA. CDR3 nucleotide sequence: TGCAGCGCACAGATCTGGGAGCAGTTCTTC. This translates into CSAQIWEQFF.

V gene TRBV20-1 combines with J gene TRBJ2-5, with D possibly being TRBD1 (6 bases). In germline, CDR1 is DFQATT, CDR2 SNEGSKA (reference sequence). The V end was cut by 5 bases, the J end by 7 bases, with 14 bases between. The CDR3 contains 12 residues. CDR3: CSAPGQPGTQYF. The CDR3 DNA is TGCAGTGCTCCGGGACAACCGGGGACCCAGTACTTC.

This clonotype has just a few counts. This chain connects TRBV7-2 to TRBJ2-2; TRBD1 might be the D (6 bases). There are 14 residues in the CDR3. Germline CDR1 reads SGHTA; CDR2 reads FQGNSA. Trimming stripped 7 bases from V and 2 bases from J, with 11 bases between. As DNA, the CDR3 is TGTGCCAGCACCCTGGGACACAACACCGGGGAGCTGTTTTTT. Amino acid sequence: CASTLGHNTGELFF. Using reference TRBV7-2 and TRBJ2-2 for the parts outside the CDR3, the full variable domain is GAGVSQSPSNKVTEKGKDVELRCDPISGHTALYWYRQSLGQGLEFLIYFQGNSAPDKSGLPSDRFSAERTGGSVSTLTIQRTQQEDSAVYLCASTLGHNTGELFFGEGSRLTVL.